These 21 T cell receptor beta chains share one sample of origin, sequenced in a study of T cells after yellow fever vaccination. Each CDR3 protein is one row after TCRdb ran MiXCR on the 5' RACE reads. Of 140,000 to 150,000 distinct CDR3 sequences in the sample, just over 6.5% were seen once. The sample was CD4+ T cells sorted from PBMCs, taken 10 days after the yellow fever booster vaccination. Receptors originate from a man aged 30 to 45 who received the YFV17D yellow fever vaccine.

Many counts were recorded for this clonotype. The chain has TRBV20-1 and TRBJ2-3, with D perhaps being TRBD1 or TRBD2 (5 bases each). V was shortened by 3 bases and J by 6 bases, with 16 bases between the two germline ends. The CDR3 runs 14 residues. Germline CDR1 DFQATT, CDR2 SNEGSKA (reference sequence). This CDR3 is CSASPGTGADTQYF. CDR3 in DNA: TGCAGTGCTAGCCCCGGTACCGGGGCGGATACGCAGTATTTT.

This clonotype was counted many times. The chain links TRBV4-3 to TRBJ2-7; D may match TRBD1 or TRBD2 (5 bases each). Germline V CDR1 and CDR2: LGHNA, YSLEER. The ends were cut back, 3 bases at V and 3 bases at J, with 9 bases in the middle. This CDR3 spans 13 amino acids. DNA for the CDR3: TGCGCCAGCAGCCACCGGGACGGCTACGAGCAGTACTTC. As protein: CASSHRDGYEQYF.

CDR3 sequence: CSARGQGGYEQYF. The CDR3 nucleotides are TGCAGTGCTAGGGGACAGGGTGGGTACGAGCAGTACTTC. V usage is TRBV20-1 and J usage is TRBJ2-7, with 9 bases identical to TRBD1. Germline values: CDR1 DFQATT, CDR2 SNEGSKA (reference sequence). Losses at the gene ends were 3 bases for V and 4 bases for J; bases not matched to a gene: 4. The CDR3 spans 13 residues.

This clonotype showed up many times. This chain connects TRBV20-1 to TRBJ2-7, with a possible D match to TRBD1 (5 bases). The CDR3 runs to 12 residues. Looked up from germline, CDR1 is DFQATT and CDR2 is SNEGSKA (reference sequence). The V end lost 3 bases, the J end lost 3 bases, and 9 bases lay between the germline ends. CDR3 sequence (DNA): TGCAGTGCTAGCCCAGGGATCTACGAGCAGTACTTC. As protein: CSASPGIYEQYF.

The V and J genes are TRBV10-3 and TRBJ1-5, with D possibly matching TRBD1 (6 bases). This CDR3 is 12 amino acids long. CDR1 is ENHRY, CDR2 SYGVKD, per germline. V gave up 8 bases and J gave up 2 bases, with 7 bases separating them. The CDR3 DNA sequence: TGTGCCATCCCAGGGGGCAATCAGCCCCAGCATTTT. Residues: CAIPGGNQPQHF.

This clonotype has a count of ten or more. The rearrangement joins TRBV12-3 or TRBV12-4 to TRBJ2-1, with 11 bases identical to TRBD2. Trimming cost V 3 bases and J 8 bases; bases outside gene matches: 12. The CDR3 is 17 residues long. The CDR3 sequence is CASSLLEGVAGGDEQFF. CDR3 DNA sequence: TGTGCCAGCAGTTTGTTAGAGGGGGTAGCGGGAGGGGATGAGCAGTTCTTC.

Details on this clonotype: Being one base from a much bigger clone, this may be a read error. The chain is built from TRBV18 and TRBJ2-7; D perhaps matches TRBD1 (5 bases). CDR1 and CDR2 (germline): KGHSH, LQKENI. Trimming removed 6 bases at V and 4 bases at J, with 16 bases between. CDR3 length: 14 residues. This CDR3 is CASSKGATDYEQYF. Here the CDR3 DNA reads TGTGCCAGCTCTAAAGGGGCAACGGATTACGAGCAGTACTTC. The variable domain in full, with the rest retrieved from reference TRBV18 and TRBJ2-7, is NAGVMQNPRHLVRRRGQEARLRCSPMKGHSHVYWYRQLPEEGLKFMVYLQKENIIDESGMPKERFSAEFPKEGPSILRIQQVVRGDSAAYFCASSKGATDYEQYFGPGTRLTVT.

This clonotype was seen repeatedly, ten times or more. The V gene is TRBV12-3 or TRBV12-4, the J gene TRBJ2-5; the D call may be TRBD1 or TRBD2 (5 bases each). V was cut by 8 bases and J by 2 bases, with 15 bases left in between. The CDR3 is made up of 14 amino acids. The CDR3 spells CASGWGPGQETQYF. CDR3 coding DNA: TGTGCCAGCGGGTGGGGACCGGGACAAGAGACCCAGTACTTC.

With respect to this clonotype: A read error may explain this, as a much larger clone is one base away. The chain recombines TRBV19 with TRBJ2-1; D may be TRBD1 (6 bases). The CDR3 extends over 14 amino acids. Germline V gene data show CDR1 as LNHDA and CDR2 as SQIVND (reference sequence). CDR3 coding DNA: TGTGCCACGAGGGGGAACTGGCTCAACAATGATCAGTTCTTC. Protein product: CATRGNWLNNDQFF.

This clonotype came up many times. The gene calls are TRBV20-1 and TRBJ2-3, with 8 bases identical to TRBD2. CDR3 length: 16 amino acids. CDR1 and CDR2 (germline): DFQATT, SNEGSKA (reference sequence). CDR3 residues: CSPLSGAISSTDTQYF. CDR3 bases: TGCAGCCCTCTTAGCGGGGCTATCTCTAGCACAGATACGCAGTATTTT.

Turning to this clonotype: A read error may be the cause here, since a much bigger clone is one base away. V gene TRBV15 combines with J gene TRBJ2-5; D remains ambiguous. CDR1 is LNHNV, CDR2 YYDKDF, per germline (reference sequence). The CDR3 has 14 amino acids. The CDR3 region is CATSRAGLQETKYF. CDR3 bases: TGTGCCACCAGCAGAGCCGGTTTACAAGAGACCAAGTACTTC.

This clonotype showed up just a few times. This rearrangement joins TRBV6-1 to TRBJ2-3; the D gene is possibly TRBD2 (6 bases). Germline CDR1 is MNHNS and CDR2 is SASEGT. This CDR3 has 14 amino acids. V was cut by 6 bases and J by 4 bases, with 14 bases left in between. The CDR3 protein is CASRRRESPDTQYF. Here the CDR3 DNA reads TGTGCCAGCAGGCGTCGGGAGAGCCCAGATACGCAGTATTTT.

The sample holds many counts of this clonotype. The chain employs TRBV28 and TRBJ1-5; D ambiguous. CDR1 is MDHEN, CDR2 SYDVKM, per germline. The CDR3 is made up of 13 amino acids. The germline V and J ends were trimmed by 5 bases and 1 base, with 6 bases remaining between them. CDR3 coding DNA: TGTGCCAGCAGTGGAGAGAGCAATCAGCCCCAGCATTTT. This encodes CASSGESNQPQHF.

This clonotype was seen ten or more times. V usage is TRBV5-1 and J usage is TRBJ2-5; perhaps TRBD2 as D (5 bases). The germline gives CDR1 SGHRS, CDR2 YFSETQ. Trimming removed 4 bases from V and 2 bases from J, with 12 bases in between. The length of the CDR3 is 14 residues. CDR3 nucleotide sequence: TGCGCCAGCAGCCCATCCGGAGGTCAAGAGACCCAGTACTTC. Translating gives CASSPSGGQETQYF.

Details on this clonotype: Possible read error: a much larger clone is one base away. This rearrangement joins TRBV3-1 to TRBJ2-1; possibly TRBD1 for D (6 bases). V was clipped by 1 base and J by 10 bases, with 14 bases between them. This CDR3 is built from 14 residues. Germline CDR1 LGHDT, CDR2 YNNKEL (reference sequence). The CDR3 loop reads CASSQGTAGREQFF. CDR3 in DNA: TGTGCCAGCAGCCAAGGGACAGCCGGTAGGGAGCAGTTCTTC.

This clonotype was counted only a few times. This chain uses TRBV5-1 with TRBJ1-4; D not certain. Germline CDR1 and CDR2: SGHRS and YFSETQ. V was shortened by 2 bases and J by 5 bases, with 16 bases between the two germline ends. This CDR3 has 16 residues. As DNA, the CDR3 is TGCGCCAGCAGCTTCGCCCCCGGACGGCGAAATGAAAAACTGTTTTTT. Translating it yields CASSFAPGRRNEKLFF.

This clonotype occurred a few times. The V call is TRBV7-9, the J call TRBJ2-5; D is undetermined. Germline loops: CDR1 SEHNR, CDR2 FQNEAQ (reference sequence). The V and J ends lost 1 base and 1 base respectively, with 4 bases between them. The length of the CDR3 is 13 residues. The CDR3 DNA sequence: TGTGCCAGCAGCTTAGGCATCCAAGAGACCCAGTACTTC. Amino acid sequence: CASSLGIQETQYF.

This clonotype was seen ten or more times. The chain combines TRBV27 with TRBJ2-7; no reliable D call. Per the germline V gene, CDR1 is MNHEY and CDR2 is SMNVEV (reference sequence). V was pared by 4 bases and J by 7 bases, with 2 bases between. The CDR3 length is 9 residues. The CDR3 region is CASSWEQYF. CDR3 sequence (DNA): TGTGCCAGCAGTTGGGAGCAGTACTTC.

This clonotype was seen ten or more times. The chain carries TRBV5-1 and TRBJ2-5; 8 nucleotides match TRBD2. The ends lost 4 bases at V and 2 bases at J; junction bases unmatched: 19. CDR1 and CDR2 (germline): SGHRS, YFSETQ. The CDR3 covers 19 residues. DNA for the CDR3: TGCGCCAGCAGCGGCCGGGGGGGCGTAGCCCTCACTTCGCAAGAGACCCAGTACTTC. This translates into CASSGRGGVALTSQETQYF.

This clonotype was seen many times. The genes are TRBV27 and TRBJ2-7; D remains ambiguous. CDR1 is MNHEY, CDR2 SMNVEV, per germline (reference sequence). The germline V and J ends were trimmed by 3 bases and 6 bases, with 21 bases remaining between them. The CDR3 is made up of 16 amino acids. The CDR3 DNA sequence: TGTGCCAGCAGTTTTTTATTACCCCTCCTCCCTCGCGAGCAGTACTTC. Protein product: CASSFLLPLLPREQYF.

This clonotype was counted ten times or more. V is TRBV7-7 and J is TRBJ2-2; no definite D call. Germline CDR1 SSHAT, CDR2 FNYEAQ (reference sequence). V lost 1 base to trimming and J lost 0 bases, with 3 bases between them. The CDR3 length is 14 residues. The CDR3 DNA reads TGTGCCAGCAGCTTAGGGACGAACACCGGGGAGCTGTTTTTT. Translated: CASSLGTNTGELFF. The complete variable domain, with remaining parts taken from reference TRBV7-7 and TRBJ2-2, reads GAGVSQSPRYKVTKRGQDVTLRCDPISSHATLYWYQQALGQGPEFLTYFNYEAQPDKSGLPSDRFSAERPEGSISTLTIQRTEQRDSAMYRCASSLGTNTGELFFGEGSRLTVL.